The 23 T cell receptor beta chains in this list originate from one sample, sequenced in a study of a mutant IDH1 vaccine in newly diagnosed glioma. The antigens these receptors bind are not known. Clones were sequenced by immunoSEQ multiplex PCR, and TCRdb holds only the in-frame ones, with some missing. The data contain tens of thousands of clones, 83% of them singletons. Time point here: week 35, safety follow-up. The content of each vaccine dose was 300 ug of mutant IDH1 20-mer peptide, and topical imiquimod accompanied it. The source was PBMCs, collected from a glioma patient whose treatment included an IDH1 peptide vaccine. The receptors were sampled from a woman between 50 and 59 years old with glioma.

The rearrangement joins TRBV5-6 to TRBJ1-2; possibly TRBD1 for D (6 bases). Germline-derived CDR1 and CDR2 are SGHDT and YYEEEE. The CDR3 totals 13 residues. Trimming removed 7 bases from V and 2 bases from J, with 12 bases in between. The CDR3 reads CASLKQGNYGYTF. In nucleotides, the CDR3 is TGTGCCAGCCTCAAACAGGGAAACTATGGCTACACCTTC.

This clone was seen only a few times. This chain connects TRBV9 to TRBJ1-1, with D uncertain. Germline V gene data show CDR1 as SGDLS and CDR2 as YYNGEE. This CDR3 comprises 15 residues. Trimming shortened V by 0 bases and J by 3 bases, and 12 bases separated the two germline ends. For the CDR3, the DNA is TGTGCCAGCAGCGTAGATTACGAAAGGGACACTGAAGCTTTCTTT. It specifies CASSVDYERDTEAFF.

The J gene is TRBJ2-5, the V gene TRBV7-2; the match to TRBD2 covers 9 bases. There are 14 residues in the CDR3. The junction had 7 bases not matched to a gene; V was cut back by 4 bases and J by 7 bases. Germline V gene lookup returns CDR1 SGHTA and CDR2 FQGNSA. The CDR3 loop reads CASSSRLAASTQYF. DNA for the CDR3: TGTGCCAGCAGCTCTAGACTAGCGGCGTCGACCCAGTACTTC.

The genes are TRBV2 and TRBJ2-2; 7 bases are a match to TRBD1. The CDR3 totals 14 residues. The V gene end was trimmed by 10 bases and the J gene end by 5 bases; junction bases not matched to a gene: 10. Germline V gene sequence: CDR1 SNHLY, CDR2 FYNNEI. CDR3 protein: CATTGTDMTGELFF. In DNA, the CDR3 is TGTGCCACCACCGGGACAGATATGACCGGGGAGCTGTTTTTT.

This clone was detected once. This chain joins TRBV4-2 and TRBJ2-5; D may be TRBD2 (6 bases). This CDR3 has 13 amino acids. V was clipped by 1 base and J by 4 bases, with 7 bases between them. Germline CDR1 and CDR2: LGHNA and YNFKEQ. The CDR3 nucleotides read TGTGCCAGCAGCCAAGTGGGGGGAGAGACCCAGTACTTC. Protein: CASSQVGGETQYF.

Only a few counts were recorded for this clone. The DNA for the CDR3 is TGTGCCAGTAGTATACCCGTAACAGGGCGGAGCAATCAGCCCCAGCATTTT. It yields the protein CASSIPVTGRSNQPQHF. The V call is TRBV19, the J call TRBJ1-5; D is perhaps TRBD1 (6 bases). The CDR3 contains 17 residues. Germline lookup yields CDR1 LNHDA and CDR2 SQIVND (reference sequence). V gave up 2 bases and J gave up 1 base, with 15 bases separating them.

This sequence joins TRBV5-1 and TRBJ2-7; 11 nucleotides match TRBD1. The CDR3 has 14 residues. Germline CDR1 is SGHRS and CDR2 is YFSETQ. V shed 6 bases and J 3 bases; nucleotides not matched to a gene: 5. CDR3 DNA: TGCGCCAGCAAACTGGGACAGGGGGGCTACGAGCAGTACTTC. Its protein product is CASKLGQGGYEQYF.

The chain employs TRBV6-1 and TRBJ2-5; D not resolved. V lost 1 base and J 3 bases, leaving 9 bases between the germline ends. The length of the CDR3 is 14 residues. Germline values: CDR1 MNHNS, CDR2 SASEGT. CDR3 residues: CASSEGGTKETQYF. CDR3 DNA sequence: TGTGCCAGCAGTGAAGGAGGTACAAAAGAGACCCAGTACTTC.

This chain joins TRBV6-1 and TRBJ1-1, with TRBD1 as a possible D gene (6 bases). This CDR3 has 14 amino acids. The V end lost 5 bases, the J end lost 6 bases, and 16 bases lay between the germline ends. Germline CDR1 MNHNS, CDR2 SASEGT. In DNA form, the CDR3 reads TGTGCCAGCAGTACCCACAACAGGGCCGCTGAAGCTTTCTTT. Its translation: CASSTHNRAAEAFF.

The CDR3 protein is CASSQDSAGGGGYTF. CDR3 nucleotides: TGCGCCAGCAGCCAAGATTCGGCAGGGGGTGGTGGCTACACCTTC. The chain uses TRBV4-1 and TRBJ1-2; 7 bases agree with TRBD1. The J segment lost 7 bases and the V segment lost 0 bases, leaving 8 bases of the junction unmatched. Per germline, CDR1 MGHRA and CDR2 YSYEKL. This CDR3 is 15 amino acids long.

This sequence joins TRBV4-1 and TRBJ2-1, with no clear D. Trimming shortened V by 1 base and J by 7 bases, and 17 bases separated the two germline ends. The CDR3 has 16 residues. Germline CDR1 reads MGHRA; CDR2 reads YSYEKL. CDR3 coding DNA: TGCGCCAGCAGCCAAGGCGGTAGGAGTAAAGGTAATGAGCAGTTCTTC. As protein: CASSQGGRSKGNEQFF.

J is TRBJ2-3 and V is TRBV13, with a weak D call TRBD2 (6 bases). Germline V gene sequence: CDR1 PRHDT, CDR2 FYEKMQ (reference sequence). CDR3 length: 14 residues. V gave up 1 base and J gave up 5 bases, with 10 bases separating them. This CDR3 reads CASSLAGVEDTQYF. DNA for the CDR3: TGTGCCAGCAGCTTAGCGGGGGTTGAAGATACGCAGTATTTT.

This chain connects TRBV2 to TRBJ1-5; TRBD1 is a possible D gene (5 bases). Trimming removed 6 bases from V and 6 bases from J, with 12 bases in between. The CDR3 is 13 residues long. The germline V gene encodes CDR1 SNHLY and CDR2 FYNNEI. CDR3 coding DNA: TGTGCCAGCAGGTTAGGGGAGATTCAGCCCCAGCATTTT. The encoded protein is CASRLGEIQPQHF.

A few counts support this clone. The CDR3 region has the DNA TGCGCCAGCAGCTTGTATAAATCAAACACTGAAGCTTTCTTT. It specifies CASSLYKSNTEAFF. This chain joins TRBV5-1 and TRBJ1-1; no clear D. The V and J ends lost 1 base and 2 bases respectively, with 9 bases between them. The CDR3 is 14 amino acids. The germline gives CDR1 SGHRS, CDR2 YFSETQ.

This rearrangement joins TRBV30 to TRBJ2-2; 13 nucleotides line up with TRBD2. This CDR3 contains 17 residues. Trimming at V came to 2 bases and at J to 4 bases, leaving 7 bases not matched to a gene. Looked up from germline, CDR1 is GTSNPN and CDR2 is SVGIG (reference sequence). CDR3 sequence (DNA): TGTGCCTGGAGTCAAGGACTAGCGGGGGTCGGCACCGGGGAGCTGTTTTTT. Translation gives CAWSQGLAGVGTGELFF.

This chain links TRBV6-5 with TRBJ1-5; the D gene is possibly TRBD1 (6 bases). The V end was cut by 0 bases, the J end by 0 bases, with 9 bases between. Germline V lookup: CDR1 MNHEY, CDR2 SVGAGI. The CDR3 loop spans 16 amino acids. CDR3 region: CASSYSSRGSNQPQHF. CDR3 sequence (DNA): TGTGCCAGCAGTTACTCAAGCAGGGGTAGCAATCAGCCCCAGCATTTT.

Regarding this clone: Germline and junction disagree at one end, which may indicate a read error. V is TRBV6-5 and J is TRBJ2-7; tentatively, D is TRBD2 (6 bases). The CDR3 extends over 15 amino acids. In germline, CDR1 is MNHEY, CDR2 SVGAGI. CDR3 in DNA: TGTGCCAGCAGTTACTCGAAGGAGGGAACCTACGCGCAGTACTTC. It translates to CASSYSKEGTYAQYF.

V gene TRBV5-6 combines with J gene TRBJ2-1; tentatively, D is TRBD2 (5 bases). Germline V gene lookup returns CDR1 SGHDT and CDR2 YYEEEE. Trimming pared 4 bases from V and 5 bases from J, leaving 13 bases between. The CDR3 totals 14 residues. The CDR3 spells CASSPGGLHNEQFF. CDR3 DNA: TGTGCCAGCAGCCCCGGAGGACTTCACAATGAGCAGTTCTTC.

The chain joins TRBV5-1 to TRBJ1-1; D is possibly TRBD1 (5 bases). V dropped 2 bases and J dropped 3 bases, with 17 bases sitting between them. The germline gives CDR1 SGHRS, CDR2 YFSETQ. The CDR3 spans 16 residues. CDR3 nucleotide sequence: TGCGCCAGCAGCTTTGCGATTGGGGCGCGGGACACTGAAGCTTTCTTT. It translates to CASSFAIGARDTEAFF.

The chain couples TRBV29-1 to TRBJ2-7; 8 nucleotides agree with TRBD2. J lost 10 bases, V lost 0 bases, and 8 bases had no gene match. Germline V gives CDR1 SQVTM, CDR2 ANQGSEA. The CDR3 extends over 13 amino acids. The CDR3 nucleotides are TGCAGCGTTGAAGATCGGTTAGCGGGGTACCAGTACTTC. Its translation: CSVEDRLAGYQYF.

The genes are TRBV7-9 and TRBJ2-7, with D perhaps TRBD2 (6 bases). CDR3 length: 14 amino acids. Trimming stripped 8 bases from V and 3 bases from J, with 17 bases between. The germline gives CDR1 SEHNR, CDR2 FQNEAQ (reference sequence). In DNA form, the CDR3 reads TGTGCCAGCTCCGCGGGGATTATAGACTACGAGCAGTACTTC. It translates to CASSAGIIDYEQYF.

The rearrangement joins TRBV7-9 to TRBJ2-7; D unresolved. The V gene's germline CDR1 is SEHNR and CDR2 FQNEAQ (reference sequence). V lost 2 bases to trimming and J lost 2 bases, with 7 bases between them. The CDR3 length is 13 residues. The CDR3 DNA reads TGTGCCAGCAGCTTAAGTCCCGCCTACGAGCAGTACTTC. Its protein is CASSLSPAYEQYF.

The chain has TRBV29-1 and TRBJ1-1, with 7 bases identical to TRBD1. Germline CDR1 reads SQVTM; CDR2 reads ANQGSEA. V lost 7 bases to trimming and J lost 1 base; unmatched junction nucleotides: 6. The CDR3 is made up of 13 amino acids. The CDR3 protein is CSALTGTNTEAFF. CDR3 DNA: TGCAGCGCACTGACAGGGACGAACACTGAAGCTTTCTTT.